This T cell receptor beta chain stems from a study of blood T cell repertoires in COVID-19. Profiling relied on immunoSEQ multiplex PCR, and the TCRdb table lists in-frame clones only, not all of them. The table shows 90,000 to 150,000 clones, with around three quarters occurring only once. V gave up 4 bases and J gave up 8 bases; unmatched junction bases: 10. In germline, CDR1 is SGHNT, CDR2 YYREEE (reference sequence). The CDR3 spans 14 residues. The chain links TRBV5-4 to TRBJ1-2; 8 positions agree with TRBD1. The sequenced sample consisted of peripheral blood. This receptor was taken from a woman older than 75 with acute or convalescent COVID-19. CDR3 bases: TGTGCCAGCAGCACCCAGGGACAGGCTTTCGGCTACACCTTC. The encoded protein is CASSTQGQAFGYTF.